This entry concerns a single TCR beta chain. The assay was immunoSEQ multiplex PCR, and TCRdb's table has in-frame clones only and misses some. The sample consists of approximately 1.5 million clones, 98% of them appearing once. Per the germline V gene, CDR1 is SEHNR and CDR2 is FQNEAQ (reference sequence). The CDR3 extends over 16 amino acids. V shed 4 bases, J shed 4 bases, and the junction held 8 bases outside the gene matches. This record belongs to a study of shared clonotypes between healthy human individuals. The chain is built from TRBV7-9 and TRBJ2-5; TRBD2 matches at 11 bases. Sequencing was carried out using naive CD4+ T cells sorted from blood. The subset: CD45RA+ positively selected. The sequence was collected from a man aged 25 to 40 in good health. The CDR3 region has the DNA TGTGCCAGCAGCTCCCTAGCGGGGGGCCCTTTAGAGACCCAGTACTTC. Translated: CASSSLAGGPLETQYF.